Each of the 16 T cell receptor beta chains below was sequenced from the same sample in a study of T cell responses to AZD1222 COVID-19 vaccine. Only in-frame clones appear in the TCRdb table, and some are missing; sequencing was by immunoSEQ multiplex PCR. The repertoire consists of roughly 140,000 clones, with around 88% occurring once and the leading ten covering more than 2%. The sequences come from peripheral blood, collected on day 0 of AZD1222 vaccination. The origin of the receptors is an adult in good health.

The chain combines TRBV28 with TRBJ1-2; no reliable D call. Germline V gene data show CDR1 as MDHEN and CDR2 as SYDVKM. The CDR3 totals 15 residues. The germline V and J ends were trimmed by 2 bases and 7 bases, with 17 bases remaining between them. The CDR3 spells CASSLTAVGVGGYTF. The DNA of the CDR3 is TGTGCCAGCAGTTTAACCGCCGTCGGGGTAGGTGGCTACACCTTC.

CDR3 coding DNA: TGTGCCAGCAGCCCCGGGGGAAACACCAATTATGGCTACACCTTC. Translated, it gives CASSPGGNTNYGYTF. J is TRBJ1-2 and V is TRBV9, with D possibly matching TRBD1 (5 bases). There are 15 residues in the CDR3. Looked up from germline, CDR1 is SGDLS and CDR2 is YYNGEE. Trimming left V 4 bases short and J 5 bases short, with 18 bases between. The whole variable domain, remainder taken from reference TRBV9 and TRBJ1-2, is DSGVTQTPKHLITATGQRVTLRCSPRSGDLSVYWYQQSLDQGLQFLIQYYNGEERAKGNILERFSAQQFPDLHSELNLSSLELGDSALYFCASSPGGNTNYGYTFGSGTRLTVV.

The chain joins TRBV5-1 to TRBJ2-7, with 8 bases lining up with TRBD2. CDR1 SGHRS and CDR2 YFSETQ come from the germline V gene. With V trimmed by 6 bases and J by 4 bases, 15 bases remained unmatched. The CDR3 spans 16 residues. CDR3 amino acids: CASTLGRVAGSYEQYF. The CDR3 DNA reads as TGCGCCAGCACTTTAGGCAGGGTAGCGGGATCGTACGAGCAGTACTTC.

V and J are TRBV10-3 and TRBJ1-2, with D possibly TRBD1 on 5 matching bases. The CDR3 is 11 residues long. Germline V gene data show CDR1 as ENHRY and CDR2 as SYGVKD. V was shortened by 5 bases and J by 9 bases, with 10 bases between the two germline ends. The CDR3 nucleotides are TGTGCCATCAGTATAGGGGAAAGCTACACCTTC. It specifies CAISIGESYTF.

This sequence joins TRBV11-2 and TRBJ2-7, with 7 positions matching TRBD1. Germline-derived CDR1 and CDR2 are SGHAT and FQNNGV. V trimming: 3 bases; J trimming: 7 bases; junction bases outside the gene matches: 18. The CDR3 consists of 17 residues. CDR3 DNA: TGTGCCAGCAGCTTCCACCTACCGGACAGGATGGTAAAGGAGCAGTACTTC. This codes for CASSFHLPDRMVKEQYF. Full variable domain (remainder filled in from reference TRBV11-2 and TRBJ2-7): EAGVAQSPRYKIIEKRQSVAFWCNPISGHATLYWYQQILGQGPKLLIQFQNNGVVDDSQLPKDRFSAERLKGVDSTLKIQPAKLEDSAVYLCASSFHLPDRMVKEQYFGPGTRLTVT.

This clone was detected only a few times. Here the CDR3 DNA reads TGTGCCAGCAGCGCGTTGACTAGCGGGAATCCAGATACGCAGTATTTT. It is translated as CASSALTSGNPDTQYF. The V call is TRBV9, the J call TRBJ2-3; 11 bases match TRBD2. The germline V gene encodes CDR1 SGDLS and CDR2 YYNGEE. There are 16 residues in the CDR3. Trimming at V came to 3 bases and at J to 4 bases, leaving 7 bases not matched to a gene.

The rearrangement joins TRBV19 to TRBJ1-5; possibly TRBD1 for D (5 bases). There are 15 residues in the CDR3. CDR1 LNHDA and CDR2 SQIVND come from the germline V gene (reference sequence). Trimming removed 5 bases at V and 1 base at J, with 12 bases between. CDR3 sequence reads: CASSPGALSNQPQHF. DNA for the CDR3: TGTGCCAGTAGTCCTGGGGCCCTAAGCAATCAGCCCCAGCATTTT. Full variable domain (remainder filled in from reference TRBV19 and TRBJ1-5): DGGITQSPKYLFRKEGQNVTLSCEQNLNHDAMYWYRQDPGQGLRLIYYSQIVNDFQKGDIAEGYSVSREKKESFPLTVTSAQKNPTAFYLCASSPGALSNQPQHFGDGTRLSIL.

This clone was seen only once. This chain joins TRBV4-2 and TRBJ2-7; the match to TRBD2 covers 7 bases. The V gene's germline CDR1 is LGHNA and CDR2 YNFKEQ. Trimming cost V 0 bases and J 4 bases; bases outside gene matches: 6. This CDR3 has 15 amino acids. CDR3 bases: TGTGCCAGCAGCCAAGAACAAGCGGGAAAGTACGAGCAGTACTTC. The encoded protein is CASSQEQAGKYEQYF.

This sequence joins TRBV11-3 and TRBJ2-7, with 13 positions matching TRBD2. Germline-derived CDR1 and CDR2 are SGHNT and YENEEA. The CDR3 is 16 amino acids. V trimming: 5 bases; J trimming: 6 bases; junction bases outside the gene matches: 10. The CDR3, as DNA: TGTGCCAGCAGCCCCAAACTACTAGCGGGAGGGCTCGAGCAGTACTTC. Translation: CASSPKLLAGGLEQYF.

The genes are TRBV13 and TRBJ2-7; TRBD2 might be the D (6 bases). Germline assignment: CDR1 PRHDT and CDR2 FYEKMQ (reference sequence). This CDR3 region has 15 residues. The V gene lost 5 bases and the J gene lost 0 bases, with 14 bases spanning the gap. In DNA, the CDR3 is TGTGCCAGCAGCGACGTTTCCGGGAGCTCCTACGAGCAGTACTTC. Protein product: CASSDVSGSSYEQYF.

This clone was detected once. The chain carries TRBV9 and TRBJ2-7; D gene uncertain. This CDR3 comprises 13 residues. Germline loops: CDR1 SGDLS, CDR2 YYNGEE. V was clipped by 2 bases and J by 4 bases, with 10 bases between them. CDR3 sequence: CASSVGPEYEQYF. For the CDR3, the DNA is TGTGCCAGCAGCGTTGGGCCGGAATACGAGCAGTACTTC.

With respect to this clone: One end of the junction fails to match germline, which may point to a read error. J is TRBJ2-3 and V is TRBV5-1; TRBD1 is a possible D gene (5 bases). This CDR3 is 14 amino acids long. CDR1 SGHRS and CDR2 YFSETQ come from the germline V gene. The CDR3 loop is CASNLATDTDTQYF. As DNA, the CDR3 is TGCGCCAGCAACTTGGCGACAGACACAGATACGCAGTATTTT.

In DNA form, the CDR3 reads TGTGCCAGCTCAAGACAGGGGGGAGATGGCTACACCTTC. Protein: CASSRQGGDGYTF. This chain links TRBV18 with TRBJ1-2; 9 positions agree with TRBD1. The J segment lost 6 bases and the V segment lost 5 bases, leaving 4 bases of the junction unmatched. The germline V gene encodes CDR1 KGHSH and CDR2 LQKENI. CDR3 length: 13 amino acids.

The CDR3 nucleotides are TGTGCCAGCAGTTTATCTGGGGGTTGGAACACTGAAGCTTTCTTT. It encodes CASSLSGGWNTEAFF. The V gene is TRBV27, the J gene TRBJ1-1; D is possibly TRBD1 (5 bases). The CDR3 extends over 15 amino acids. Germline values: CDR1 MNHEY, CDR2 SMNVEV (reference sequence). V lost 0 bases and J lost 1, with 9 bases in between.

The DNA for the CDR3 is TGTGCCAGCAGCCAAGCGGTCGCCTACGAGCAGTACTTC. It specifies CASSQAVAYEQYF. The chain employs TRBV7-3 and TRBJ2-7, with D possibly matching TRBD2 (5 bases). V lost 5 bases and J 2 bases, leaving 10 bases between the germline ends. CDR3 size: 13 residues. Germline-derived CDR1 and CDR2 are SGHTA and FQGTGA.

The chain combines TRBV25-1 with TRBJ1-1; TRBD1 is a possible D gene (5 bases). There are 11 residues in the CDR3. The V and J ends lost 8 bases and 5 bases respectively, with 9 bases between them. CDR1 and CDR2 from the germline V gene are MGHDK and SYGVNS. CDR3: CASLGGTEAFF. The CDR3 coding sequence is TGTGCCAGCCTCGGGGGTACTGAAGCTTTCTTT.